Listed below are T cell receptor beta chains from one sample, sequenced in a study of blood T cell repertoires in COVID-19. Data came from immunoSEQ multiplex PCR; TCRdb stores just in-frame clones and leaves some out. The data show 250,000 to 350,000 clones, around 84% seen once. What was sequenced was peripheral blood. The receptors shown here come from a human donor with COVID-19, enrolled during active disease. The donor label of this sample is uncertain. CDR3s include the opening cysteine and the closing phenylalanine or tryptophan. A D gene is named only where the DNA matches it firmly. The size entry is marked missing in some rows and otherwise reads once, few, many or a size class.

j_gene,v_gene,abundance,len,d_gene,CDR3aa,CDR3nt
TRBJ1-4,TRBV3-1/TRBV3-2,-,15,-,CASSQEKREREKLFF,TGTGCCAGCAGCCAAGAGAAGAGGGAGCGGGAAAAACTGTTTTTT
TRBJ2-1,TRBV10-3,-,15,TRBD2,CAISEGLAGANEQFF,TGTGCCATCAGTGAGGGACTAGCGGGAGCCAATGAGCAGTTCTTC
TRBJ2-1,TRBV11-1,few,15,TRBD2,CASSLGLAGGTEQFF,TGTGCCAGCAGCTTAGGGCTAGCGGGAGGTACTGAGCAGTTCTTC
TRBJ1-1,TRBV3-1/TRBV3-2,few,15,-,CASSQGTGRNTEAFF,TGTGCCAGCAGCCAAGGTACAGGGAGGAACACTGAAGCTTTCTTT
TRBJ2-3,TRBV7-6,-,16,TRBD2,CASSLITSGPTDTQYF,TGTGCCAGCAGCTTAATAACTAGCGGACCCACAGATACGCAGTATTTT
TRBJ2-5,TRBV9,-,16,TRBD2,CASSVGASGSVETQYF,TGTGCCAGCAGCGTAGGCGCAAGCGGGAGTGTGGAGACCCAGTACTTC
TRBJ1-2,TRBV19,-,13,-,CASSGRVRDGYTF,TGTGCCAGTAGTGGCAGGGTAAGAGATGGCTACACCTTC
TRBJ2-7,TRBV28,once,15,-,CASSPPGRAGGEQYF,TGTGCCAGCAGCCCCCCCGGCAGGGCCGGGGGCGAGCAGTACTTC
TRBJ2-7,TRBV5-4,few,12,TRBD1,CASSPTGGLQYF,TGTGCCAGCAGTCCTACAGGGGGCCTACAGTACTTC
TRBJ2-3,TRBV7-2,-,17,TRBD2,CASSPRTSGAYTDTQYF,TGTGCCAGCAGCCCCCGGACTAGCGGGGCCTACACAGATACGCAGTATTTT
TRBJ2-5,TRBV5-1,-,15,-,CASSLGSGGWETQYF,TGCGCCAGCAGCTTGGGATCTGGCGGTTGGGAGACCCAGTACTTC
TRBJ2-1,TRBV7-3,-,18,TRBD1,CASSEGDRDHFSYNEQFF,TGTGCCAGCAGCGAGGGGGACAGGGACCATTTTTCCTACAATGAGCAGTTCTTC
TRBJ1-2,TRBV6-1,-,15,TRBD1,CASSEGQLSNYGYTF,TGTGCCAGCAGTGAGGGACAGTTATCAAACTATGGCTACACCTTC
TRBJ2-3,TRBV24-1,-,12,-,CATSDFGGTQYF,TGTGCCACCAGTGATTTTGGGGGGACGCAGTATTTT
TRBJ1-4,TRBV10-3,-,14,TRBD1,CAISRQGPNEKLFF,TGTGCCATCAGCCGACAGGGACCTAATGAAAAACTGTTTTTT
TRBJ2-7,TRBV6-5,-,11,-,CASTRLGEQYF,TGTGCCAGTACGAGGCTTGGGGAGCAGTACTTC
TRBJ1-1,TRBV4-1,-,16,TRBD1,CASSQGVGRGRTEAFF,TGCGCCAGCAGCCAAGGGGTGGGCAGGGGGCGAACTGAAGCTTTCTTT
TRBJ2-5,TRBV5-4,-,12,-,CASRSGAETQYF,TGTGCCAGCAGGTCAGGTGCCGAGACCCAGTACTTC
TRBJ1-5,TRBV7-3,few,16,TRBD1,CASSLTRDREDQPQHF,TGTGCCAGCAGCTTAACGAGGGACAGGGAGGATCAGCCCCAGCATTTT
TRBJ2-5,TRBV29-1,once,15,-,CSVEGGAGTQETQYF,TGCAGCGTTGAGGGCGGGGCGGGGACCCAAGAGACCCAGTACTTC
TRBJ2-5,TRBV11-2,-,16,TRBD2,CASSYDSGSWEETQYF,TGTGCCAGCAGCTACGATAGCGGGAGCTGGGAAGAGACCCAGTACTTC
TRBJ2-7,TRBV6-5,-,16,-,CASSYPLDRPLYEQYF,TGTGCCAGCAGTTACCCCCTGGACAGACCCCTCTACGAGCAGTACTTC
TRBJ2-1,TRBV28,-,14,-,CASSLYAGINEQFF,TGTGCCAGCAGTTTATATGCGGGGATAAATGAGCAGTTCTTC
TRBJ2-3,TRBV24-1,-,13,TRBD1,CATALQGADTQYF,TGTGCCACCGCTTTACAGGGGGCAGATACGCAGTATTTT
TRBJ1-1,TRBV28,-,13,-,CASSLGRRTEAFF,TGTGCCAGCAGTTTGGGGAGGCGAACTGAAGCTTTCTTT
TRBJ1-2,TRBV19,-,14,TRBD1,CASSIGTGVYGYTF,TGTGCCAGTAGTATAGGGACAGGGGTTTATGGCTACACCTTC
TRBJ1-3,TRBV19,many,17,-,CASSLVWRQTLGNTIYF,TGTGCCAGTAGTTTGGTTTGGAGACAGACCCTTGGAAACACCATATATTTT
TRBJ2-7,TRBV7-9,-,14,-,CASSLGGPSYEQYF,TGTGCCAGCAGCTTAGGAGGTCCTAGCTACGAGCAGTACTTC
TRBJ2-7,TRBV5-4,-,14,-,CASSLNVRQHEQYF,TGTGCCAGCAGCTTAAATGTCCGACAGCACGAGCAGTACTTC
TRBJ2-1,TRBV2,once,17,TRBD2,CASRGLQAGGSYNEQFF,TGTGCCAGCAGGGGCCTACAAGCGGGAGGCTCCTACAATGAGCAGTTCTTC
TRBJ2-1,TRBV7-2,few,14,TRBD2,CASSLGLAVDEQFF,TGTGCCAGCAGCTTGGGACTAGCAGTTGATGAGCAGTTCTTC
TRBJ2-7,TRBV28,-,11,-,CATLAFYEQYF,TGTGCCACTCTAGCGTTCTACGAGCAGTACTTC
TRBJ1-4,TRBV5-1,-,14,TRBD1,CASSPFPTGEKLFF,TGCGCCAGCAGCCCTTTCCCGACAGGGGAGAAACTGTTTTTT
TRBJ1-2,TRBV12-3/TRBV12-4,-,13,-,CASSFGGAAGYTF,TGTGCCAGCAGTTTTGGGGGGGCGGCTGGCTACACCTTC
TRBJ2-3,TRBV2,-,13,-,CASSVGVTDTQYF,TGTGCCAGCAGTGTCGGGGTCACAGATACGCAGTATTTT
TRBJ1-3,TRBV5-4,few,15,-,CASSSEREPGNTIYF,TGTGCCAGCAGCTCCGAGAGGGAACCTGGAAACACCATATATTTT